The T cell receptor beta chain described here comes from a study of cytomegalovirus exposure and HLA in healthy donors (dated by TCRdb to 2016 to 2017). Context from the whole study: An earlier analysis of fewer than 750 of the donors reported 276 Gb of sequence data and around 100 million unique TCR beta sequences obtained from about 179 million T cells. An early release covering about 600 HLA-typed donors comprised 250 to 350 gigabases of sequencing data and roughly 86 million unique TCR sequences. Among the roughly 400 genotyped donors, around 79% belonged to the genetic ancestry cluster associated with self-reported Caucasian donors. The study aimed to test whether cataloging public T cell receptors could reveal signatures of past pathogen exposure. The study used immunosequencing to profile the T cell repertoires of around 600 subjects and linked those repertoires to cytomegalovirus serostatus. A separate validation cohort of 100 to 150 different subjects was used in addition to the approximately 640-subject first cohort. To predict cytomegalovirus infection status, the study combined high-throughput TCR immunosequencing, statistical association of individual TCRs with disease status, and machine learning. To study patterns of TCR occurrence, a later analysis re-analyzed previously published TCR beta repertoires from just over 650 donors and added high-resolution HLA genotyping. Rather than using new phenotypic data, the later analysis identified candidate immune exposures from TCR beta sequences and from how often those sequences occurred across donors. To decide whether each TCR beta V gene segment behaved as functional or pseudogenic, an earlier analysis of fewer than 750 of the donors relied on high-throughput TCR beta sequencing. Donor age, sex, ethnicity and CMV serostatus were compiled together with the repertoire data. In a later genetic analysis, genome-wide SNP genotypes for about three fifths of the roughly 670 donors were used, and that subset was treated as a discovery cohort. All discovery cohort repertoires had been generated using a single sequencing platform. Both class I and class II loci were covered by HLA typing, at four-digit resolution. The number of donors typed differed by locus, with roughly 629-640 for A, B, C, DRB1 and DQB1, over 500 for DQA1, over 600 for DPA1, and around 460 for DPB1. Four to six DR-DQ haplotypes were handled as single units for association and clustering, since linkage in the cohort was strong. Among about 400 genotyped donors of the cohort, an average of approximately 240,000 unique TCR beta nucleotide sequences was sequenced per donor, of which about 19% were non-productive. Points the paper makes about the study in general: In a later analysis, some 18,000 TCR beta sequences were associated with specific HLA alleles at a false discovery rate of 0.05. In a later analysis, most CMV-associated TCR beta chains were found to appear HLA-restricted, with HLA associations seemingly driven largely by CMV exposure. The sequencing pipeline was judged likely to have produced a cluster of highly shared sequence variants as a technical artifact. Cytomegalovirus status was reported to be diagnosed by the classifier with high specificity and sensitivity in both the original and validation cohorts. Presence/absence analyses assumed roughly uniform sequencing depth across donors, an assumption that may not hold. A total of 150 to 200 TCR beta chains were listed by the study as associated with cytomegalovirus. A later analysis found that TCR association rates varied across HLA loci, with DRB1 alleles showing the most associated TCRs and HLA-C alleles the fewest. An association between a missense DCLRE1C variant and V-gene and J-gene trimming of TCR beta chains was found in a later genetic analysis and replicated in an independent cohort. In a later analysis, several top co-occurrence clusters were reported to appear linked to parvovirus B19, influenza, CMV and Epstein-Barr virus. In this cohort, only TCR beta chains were sequenced, and detectable features were limited by the absence of alpha or paired-chain data. For the cohort, immune exposure information was limited to CMV serostatus. When HLA alleles, especially DR and DQ, strongly co-occurred, TCR associations were difficult to assign to individual alleles. While some public TCRs were present in many individuals, most TCR sequences turned up only very rarely across donors. It was suggested by the authors that the approach could potentially be generalized to other disease states and immunological phenotypes. Because counts were too low, about 18 rarely observed V segments, including chromosome 9 orphons, were left out of the earlier analysis of 500 to 650 of the donors. A few of the identified cytomegalovirus-associated TCR beta chains were confirmed in vitro to be specific for cytomegalovirus antigens. In a later analysis, HLA-associated TCR beta chains were found to be more clonally expanded and to have lower generation probabilities than equally common non-associated chains. HLA typing was unavailable for some donors at each locus, so association tests used only the typed subset. Broadly in line with IMGT annotations, most TCR beta V segments showed up in productive rearrangements about 90% or about 30% of the time in an earlier analysis of 450 to 600 of the donors. Compared with the roughly 600-donor mean, donors in an Asian-associated ancestry cluster had fewer N-insertions in productive TCRs, according to a later genetic analysis. A further reported finding was that TCR beta sequences accurately predicted the HLA-A and HLA-B alleles for most subjects in the first cohort. Because the 87-base-pair reads could not distinguish some IMGT-functional V segments, including TRBV6-2 and TRBV6-3, those segments were excluded. Correlated functional status among segregating V segments might reflect linkage disequilibrium, but an unknown experimental factor could not be ruled out.

The library was made by the immunoSEQ multiplex PCR assay. For the multiplex PCR, a mixture combining 60 forward primers for TCR Vbeta segments and 13 reverse primers for TCR Jbeta segments was used. The CDR3 region of rearranged TCR beta genes was amplified from genomic DNA by a multiplex PCR assay. On the Illumina HiSeq System, the amplified TCR beta libraries were sequenced as 87-base-pair reads. The authors' analysis ran thus. Across the 700 or so repertoires, a later analysis counted around 80 million unique TCR beta chains, roughly 11 million of which were shared by at least two donors. A nearest-neighbor algorithm error-corrected the raw reads and collapsed the reads into unique sequences, merging closely related sequences to remove PCR and sequencing errors. V, D and J gene segments were assigned by aligning CDR3 sequences to IMGT reference sequences. For a sequence to be retained, a match of at least six nucleotides to both a V gene segment and a J gene segment was required. Rearrangements were called productive when the CDR3 lacked stop codons and stayed in frame with V and J; all others were non-productive. Following IMGT convention, CDR3 was defined as the stretch from the second conserved V-encoded cysteine up to the conserved J-encoded phenylalanine. Sequences without an unambiguous match to a single V gene segment were excluded from the earlier analysis of 450 to 650 of the donors. In an earlier analysis of 450 to 700 of the donors, V segments were called functional above 56.7% productive rearrangements and were called segregating when the between-donor standard deviation exceeded 5%. A statistical classification framework was built for diagnosing cytomegalovirus status from the catalog of TCR beta chain sequences. A later analysis assigned V and J genes by comparing TCR nucleotide sequences with IMGT/GENE-DB human TR gene sequences. The TCRdist pipeline was used in a later analysis to assign CDR3 sequences and most-parsimonious VDJ recombination scenarios. In a later analysis, each TCR beta chain was defined by its CDR3 amino acid sequence together with its V-gene family, and reads lacking a unique V-gene family were excluded. To address suspected cross-contamination and a sequencing artifact, a later analysis removed 592 highly shared, low-generation-probability nucleotide sequences. A later analysis calculated a clonal expansion index for each public chain from normalized within-repertoire ranks of inferred template counts. In a later analysis, generation probabilities were computed using a VDJ recombination model fitted to out-of-frame rearrangements, and the results were checked against IGoR. In a later analysis, TCR-TCR, TCR-HLA and TCR-CMV co-occurrence was scored with hypergeometric tests, and a repertoire-size bias correction was applied to TCR pairs. A later analysis estimated false discovery rates by permuting HLA or CMV assignments 20 times. In a later analysis, co-occurring TCRs were grouped using DBSCAN, with TCRdist sequence similarity added in when clustering inside HLA-allele-positive subsets. Co-occurrence clustering excluded repertoires with fewer than 30,000 or more than 120,000 public chains, plus five with anomalous nucleotide sharing. TCRdb mirrors the immuneACCESS table, restricted to in-frame sequences. Some clones are absent from its copies; in checked studies, under half trace to an unresolved V gene, and the reason for the others is unknown. Clone size and the V and J calls come from that table; the DNA yielded D and trimming. In all, the sample holds some 130,000 clones, and 80% to 85% of those were seen once. The ten top clones hold around 1.3% of the sample.

The germline V gene (reference sequence) sets CDR1 to SEHNR and CDR2 to FQNEAQ. Measured from the cysteine to the phenylalanine, the CDR3 is 16 residues long. The retained sequence is limited to the CDR3, 48 bases, with the frame set at the first base. Germline trimming amounts to 5 bases on V and 7 bases on J, with 11 as the count of junction bases outside the gene matches. This clone was detected a few times. Its antigen is not yet known. No quality values exist for individual bases; no much larger clone is one base distant. The cohort consisted of hundreds of healthy bone marrow donors. Cohort members were all nominally healthy when sampled, although unrecorded immune exposures were likely present. The donor tested CMV seropositive and was one of the 289 seropositive cohort members. Every donor gave a peripheral blood sample, and the peripheral blood mononuclear cells from that sample were used for TCR beta sequencing. The Qiagen DNeasy Blood Extraction Kit was used to extract genomic DNA from the blood cell samples.

Sequencing was done on a sample of PBMCs. The chain joins TRBV7-9 to TRBJ2-2; 9 middle bases align to TRBD1. The source of this sequence is a male donor in good health and CMV-seropositive. The CDR3 amino acid sequence is: CASSPQGARVGGELFF. At the DNA level, the sequence is TGTGCCAGCAGCCCACAGGGGGCGCGGGTCGGCGGGGAGCTGTTTTTT.